A selection of T cell receptor beta chains follows, all from one sample in a study of T cell repertoires in cytomegalovirus infection. Their specific antigens are unknown. TCRdb processed the reads anew with MiXCR; each CDR3 protein has one entry. The table has about 89,000 distinct CDR3 sequences, over 25% seen once. Sequenced material: CD8+ T cells from cultured PBMCs, taken from culture after CMV antigen stimulation. These receptors all stem from a human donor in good health (CMV status not recorded). Some clones in this sample may be carry-over from other donors' samples. Both conserved end residues are part of each CDR3. A D gene is named only where the DNA matches it firmly. Size tells how often a clone was seen (once, few, many) or the class of an expanded clone, and some rows leave it out.

few TRBJ2-3 . 10 TRBV27 CASSWDTQYF TGTGCCAGCAGTTGGGATACGCAGTATTTT
. TRBJ2-1 . 14 TRBV11-2 CASSLLGRDNEQFF TGTGCCAGCAGCTTGTTAGGCCGGGATAACGAGCAGTTCTTC
. TRBJ1-5 . 15 TRBV10-2 CASSLRGVGNQPQHF TGCGCCAGCAGTCTCAGAGGGGTGGGCAATCAGCCCCAGCATTTT
many TRBJ1-1 TRBD1 15 TRBV7-2 CASSPPLTGGTEAFF TGTGCCAGCAGCCCCCCCCTGACAGGGGGCACTGAAGCTTTCTTT
once TRBJ2-1 . 12 TRBV27 CASSLGANEQFF TGTGCCAGCAGTTTGGGGGCTAATGAGCAGTTCTTC
many TRBJ1-6 TRBD1 16 TRBV2 CASSLTGAGGNSPLHF TGTGCCAGCAGTCTGACAGGGGCCGGTGGAAATTCACCCCTCCACTTT
. TRBJ1-1 . 14 TRBV5-6 CASSVTVMNTEAFF TGTGCCAGCAGCGTGACAGTTATGAACACTGAAGCTTTCTTT
many TRBJ2-5 TRBD1 17 TRBV6-1 CASSARTGGTYQETQYF TGTGCCAGCAGTGCCCGGACAGGGGGGACGTACCAAGAGACCCAGTACTTC
few TRBJ2-1 TRBD1 15 TRBV7-9 CASSSWGTGDNEQFF TGTGCCAGCAGTTCCTGGGGGACAGGGGACAATGAGCAGTTCTTC
. TRBJ2-5 TRBD2 17 TRBV12-3/TRBV12-4 CASSLTTTSGGIRTQYF TGTGCCAGCAGTTTAACCACGACTAGCGGGGGCATCCGGACCCAGTACTTC
. TRBJ2-7 . 11 TRBV18 CASSLSVEQYF TGTGCCAGCTCTTTGTCGGTCGAGCAGTACTTC
. TRBJ1-1 TRBD1 12 TRBV7-6 CASSAGTGQAFF TGTGCCAGCAGCGCCGGGACAGGGCAAGCTTTCTTT
. TRBJ2-7 . 14 TRBV18 CASSPQIVTYEQYF TGTGCCAGCTCACCACAGATTGTAACCTACGAGCAGTACTTC
. TRBJ2-7 TRBD1 16 TRBV6-4 CASSYRRGQGAQEQYF TGTGCCAGCAGTTACCGCCGAGGACAGGGGGCGCAGGAGCAGTACTTC
. TRBJ2-5 . 15 TRBV7-2 CASSLAGVGLGTQYF TGTGCCAGCAGCTTAGCGGGGGTAGGGTTGGGGACCCAGTACTTC
few TRBJ2-2 TRBD1 21 TRBV23-1 CASSQRSTRGPLFPNTGELFF TGCGCCAGCAGTCAACGATCTACAAGGGGGCCTCTTTTCCCGAACACCGGGGAGCTGTTTTTT
. TRBJ2-1 . 15 TRBV12-3/TRBV12-4 CASSFASGLYNEQFF TGTGCCAGCAGTTTTGCCAGCGGCCTCTACAATGAGCAGTTCTTC
many TRBJ2-2 TRBD1 15 TRBV4-1 CASSLWTGNTGELFF TGCGCCAGCAGCCTCTGGACAGGGAACACCGGGGAGCTGTTTTTT
few TRBJ1-4 . 12 TRBV7-6 CASSLVDEKLFF TGTGCCAGCAGCTTAGTGGACGAAAAACTGTTTTTT
few TRBJ1-3 . 14 TRBV7-8 CASGGASSGNTIYF TGTGCCAGCGGTGGGGCGAGCTCTGGAAACACCATATATTTT
few TRBJ1-1 . 15 TRBV6-6 CASSPYGQLNTEAFF TGTGCCAGCAGCCCGTACGGACAGTTGAACACTGAAGCTTTCTTT
many TRBJ1-5 . 17 TRBV6-2/TRBV6-3 CASSPHDVEVRNQPQHF TGTGCCAGCAGCCCCCACGATGTGGAAGTCCGCAATCAGCCCCAGCATTTT
many TRBJ2-1 TRBD2 14 TRBV12-3/TRBV12-4 CASSLAGGHNEQFF TGTGCCAGCAGTCTAGCGGGGGGTCACAATGAGCAGTTCTTC
few TRBJ2-6 . 16 TRBV27 CASSWTLASGANVLTF TGTGCCAGCAGTTGGACGCTAGCCTCTGGGGCCAACGTCCTGACTTTC
. TRBJ2-5 . 14 TRBV20-1 CSAMDYSIGETQYF TGCAGTGCCATGGACTACTCCATCGGGGAGACCCAGTACTTC
many TRBJ1-5 . 16 TRBV5-6 CASSLGGGPSNQPQHF TGTGCCAGCAGCTTGGGTGGGGGGCCAAGCAATCAGCCCCAGCATTTT
. TRBJ2-1 . 14 TRBV20-1 CSAWDGSGYNEQFF TGCAGTGCTTGGGACGGGTCGGGCTACAATGAGCAGTTCTTC
many TRBJ2-1 . 15 TRBV28 CASTIGTATYNEQFF TGTGCCAGCACGATCGGGACGGCGACCTACAATGAGCAGTTCTTC
. TRBJ1-2 TRBD1 14 TRBV5-1 CASSQQGTNYGYTF TGCGCCAGCAGCCAACAGGGGACTAACTATGGCTACACCTTC
. TRBJ1-5 TRBD1 14 TRBV28 CASSYGTGEGPQHF TGTGCCAGCAGTTACGGGACAGGTGAAGGGCCCCAGCATTTT
few TRBJ1-4 . 12 TRBV7-9 CASSFGGEKLFF TGTGCCAGCAGCTTCGGCGGAGAAAAACTGTTTTTT
. TRBJ1-2 . 15 TRBV12-3/TRBV12-4 CASRHHLRANYGYTF TGTGCCAGCAGGCACCACCTCCGAGCTAACTATGGCTACACCTTC
many TRBJ2-1 . 12 TRBV7-9 CASSFKYNEQFF TGTGCCAGCAGCTTCAAGTACAATGAGCAGTTCTTC
many TRBJ2-4 TRBD2 18 TRBV7-2 CASSLSAGRWVDKNIQYF TGTGCCAGCAGCTTGTCAGCGGGGCGGTGGGTAGACAAAAACATTCAGTACTTC
. TRBJ2-3 . 17 TRBV6-2/TRBV6-3 CASGSLGSDSSTDTQYF TGTGCCAGCGGTTCCCTCGGTTCCGATAGCAGCACAGATACGCAGTATTTT
few TRBJ2-2 TRBD1 14 TRBV7-2 CASSFQTGNGELFF TGTGCCAGCAGCTTCCAGACAGGGAACGGGGAGCTGTTTTTT
few TRBJ2-5 . 13 TRBV12-3/TRBV12-4 CASSWGGRETQYF TGTGCCAGCAGTTGGGGGGGCCGGGAGACCCAGTACTTC
. TRBJ1-5 . 17 TRBV6-1 CASSKGRGGGSNQPQHF TGTGCCAGCAGTAAGGGGAGGGGGGGAGGAAGCAATCAGCCCCAGCATTTT
. TRBJ2-3 TRBD1 15 TRBV7-6 CASSFLTGRGDTQYF TGTGCCAGCAGCTTTTTGACAGGGAGAGGAGATACGCAGTATTTT
. TRBJ2-3 TRBD2 13 TRBV12-3/TRBV12-4 CASVGTTLDTQYF TGTGCCAGCGTCGGGACTACTCTTGATACGCAGTATTTT
. TRBJ1-1 . 15 TRBV27 CASSLTGLGDTEAFF TGTGCCAGCAGTTTAACAGGGTTAGGGGACACTGAAGCTTTCTTT
few TRBJ2-1 . 14 TRBV5-1 CASSLVTMGNEQFF TGCGCCAGCAGCTTGGTCACAATGGGGAATGAGCAGTTCTTC
few TRBJ1-4 . 14 TRBV6-1 CASSVQPAGEKLFF TGTGCCAGCAGTGTACAGCCGGCGGGTGAAAAACTGTTTTTT
. TRBJ1-2 . 13 TRBV25-1 CASSDVGSYDYTF TGTGCCAGCAGTGATGTAGGGTCCTATGACTACACCTTC
. TRBJ1-1 . 16 TRBV6-1 CASSELSINSWTEAFF TGTGCCAGCAGTGAACTATCGATCAATTCGTGGACTGAAGCTTTCTTT